This T cell receptor (beta chain) was sequenced in a study of cytomegalovirus exposure and HLA in healthy donors. Study-wide points: Rare TCR sequences predominated, though certain public TCRs were found in many donors. The study designated 164 TCR beta chains cytomegalovirus-associated. Judged likely to be a sequencing artifact was a cluster of highly shared sequence variants.

As concerns this clone: As yet, its antigen is unknown.

There are 17 residues in the CDR3. The V end lost 5 bases, the J end lost 2 bases, and 22 bases lay between the germline ends. CDR1 is SGHTA, CDR2 FQGNSA, per germline. Primers: 60 Vbeta forward and 13 Jbeta reverse. Generated by immunoSEQ multiplex PCR, the TCRdb table keeps only in-frame clones and is missing some. This repertoire includes about 170,000 clones. The material sequenced was PBMCs. J is TRBJ2-7 and V is TRBV7-2; a possible D gene is TRBD2 (7 bases). The sequence came from a young woman in good health and CMV-seropositive. The CDR3 DNA sequence: TGTGCCAGCAGCCTCAAGGGGGGGGACGGGTGGGCCTACGAGCAGTACTTC. Translating it yields CASSLKGGDGWAYEQYF.